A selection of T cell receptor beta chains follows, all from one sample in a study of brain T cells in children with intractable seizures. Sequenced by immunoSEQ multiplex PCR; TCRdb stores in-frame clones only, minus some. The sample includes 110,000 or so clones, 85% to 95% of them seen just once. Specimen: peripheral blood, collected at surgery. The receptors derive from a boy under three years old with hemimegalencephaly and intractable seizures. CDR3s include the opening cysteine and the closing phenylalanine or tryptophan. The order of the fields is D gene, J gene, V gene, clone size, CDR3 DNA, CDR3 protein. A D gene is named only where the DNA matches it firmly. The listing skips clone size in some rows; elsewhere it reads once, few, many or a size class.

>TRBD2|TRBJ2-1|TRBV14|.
TGTGCCAGCAGCCAGTCCCTAGCGGGAGGGATTCGGCCCTACAATGAGCAGTTCTTC
CASSQSLAGGIRPYNEQFF
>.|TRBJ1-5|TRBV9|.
TGTGCCAGCAGCCCGGGACTCTTAAGCAATCAGCCCCAGCATTTT
CASSPGLLSNQPQHF
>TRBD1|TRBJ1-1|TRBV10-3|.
TGTGCCATCAGTGTACAGGGGGCGGGGACTGAAGCTTTCTTT
CAISVQGAGTEAFF
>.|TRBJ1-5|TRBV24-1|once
TGTGCCACCTCCCCGAGGGGATATCATCAGCCCCAGCATTTT
CATSPRGYHQPQHF
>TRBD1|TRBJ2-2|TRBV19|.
TGTGCCAGTACCGCCTCCGGGACAGCGAACACCGGGGAGCTGTTTTTT
CASTASGTANTGELFF
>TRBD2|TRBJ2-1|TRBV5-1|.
TGCGCCAGCAGCTCCGGACTAGCGGTGAACAATGAGCAGTTCTTC
CASSSGLAVNNEQFF
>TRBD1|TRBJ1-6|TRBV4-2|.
TGTGCCAGCAGCCAAGATTTAGGGACAGGGGGCGGGTCACCCCTCCACTTT
CASSQDLGTGGGSPLHF
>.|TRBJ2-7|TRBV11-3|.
TGTGCCAGCAGCTTAGAGTTCGGGTTGGCAGGCCACTACGAGCGGCAGTACTTC
CASSLEFGLAGHYERQYF
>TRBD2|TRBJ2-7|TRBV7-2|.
TGTGCCAGCAGCCTAGCGGGAGTAGGCGAGCAGTACTTC
CASSLAGVGEQYF
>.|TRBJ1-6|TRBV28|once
TGTGCCAGCAGTTTAGGGGGGCTCCATAATTCACCCCTCCACTTT
CASSLGGLHNSPLHF
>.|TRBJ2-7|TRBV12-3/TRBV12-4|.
TGTGCCAGCAGTTGGGGCCCACCCTACGAGCAGTACTTC
CASSWGPPYEQYF
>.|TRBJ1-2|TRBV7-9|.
TGTGCCAGCAGCGGATCAGGAGAACGCGGGGGCTACACCTTC
CASSGSGERGGYTF
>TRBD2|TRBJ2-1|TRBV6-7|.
TGTGCCAGCAGTTTAGGGGCGGGAGGGCCTATTAACAATGAGCAGTTCTTC
CASSLGAGGPINNEQFF
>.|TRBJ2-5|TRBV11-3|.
TGTGCCAGCAGCGTGGACAGACAAGAGACCCAGTACTTC
CASSVDRQETQYF
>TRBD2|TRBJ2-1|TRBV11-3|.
TGTGCCAGCAGCGGACTGACGGGTCCTAGCGGTAGTTTGGTTGAAGAGCAGTTCTTC
CASSGLTGPSGSLVEEQFF
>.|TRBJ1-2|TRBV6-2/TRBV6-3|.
TGTGCCAGCAGTTCTACAGCGGCCCTCCGGGGTGTGAACTATGGCTACACCTTC
CASSSTAALRGVNYGYTF
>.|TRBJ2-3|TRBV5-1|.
TGCGCCAGCAGCTTGCCAGGTCAGAGAGTCACAGATACGCAGTATTTT
CASSLPGQRVTDTQYF
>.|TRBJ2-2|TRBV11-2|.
TGTGCCAGCAGCCCACTGCCGAGAATAGTTGGGACCGGGGAGCTGTTTTTT
CASSPLPRIVGTGELFF
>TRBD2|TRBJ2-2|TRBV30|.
TGTGCCTGGACAGGGCGGGAGGGGAACGGGGAGCTGTTTTTT
CAWTGREGNGELFF
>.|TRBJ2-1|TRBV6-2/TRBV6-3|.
TGTGCCAGCAGTCCCGTGGGGCGCACCTACAATGAGCAGTTCTTC
CASSPVGRTYNEQFF
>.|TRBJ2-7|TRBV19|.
TGTGCCAGTACAATTGCAGGGAACTACGAGCAGTACTTC
CASTIAGNYEQYF
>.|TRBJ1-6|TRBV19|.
TGTGCCAGTAGTCAACGTGGTCGGGTCGCCAGGGGTTCACCCCTCCACTTT
CASSQRGRVARGSPLHF
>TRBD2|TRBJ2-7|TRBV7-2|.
TGTGCCAGCAGCGTGCCGGGACTAGCGGGGCCTTCCTACGAGCAGTACTTC
CASSVPGLAGPSYEQYF
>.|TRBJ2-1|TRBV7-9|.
TGTGCCAGCAGCTTAAGGGACTTCCCTCCGAATGAGCAGTTCTTC
CASSLRDFPPNEQFF